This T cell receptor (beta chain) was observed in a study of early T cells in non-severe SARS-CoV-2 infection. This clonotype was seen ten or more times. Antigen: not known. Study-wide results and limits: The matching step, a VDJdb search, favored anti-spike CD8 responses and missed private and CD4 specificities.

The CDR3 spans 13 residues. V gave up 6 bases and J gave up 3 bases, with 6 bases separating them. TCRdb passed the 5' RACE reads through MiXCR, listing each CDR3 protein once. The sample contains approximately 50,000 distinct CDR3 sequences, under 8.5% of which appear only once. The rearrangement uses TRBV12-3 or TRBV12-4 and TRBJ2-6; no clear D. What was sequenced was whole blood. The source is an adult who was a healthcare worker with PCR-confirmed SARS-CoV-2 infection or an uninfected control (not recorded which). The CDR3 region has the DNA TGTGCCAGCAGCCCCTATGGGGCCAACGTCCTGACTTTC. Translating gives CASSPYGANVLTF.